The clone carrying this TCR beta chain appeared many times. Its antigen is currently unknown. V was pared by 5 bases and J by 0 bases, with 7 bases between. The CDR3 extends over 13 amino acids. CDR1 and CDR2 (germline): MNHEY, SMNVEV (reference sequence). This sample is drawn from a study of T-cell reconstitution after alpha-beta-depleted transplantation in children. Unique molecular identifiers were built into the TCRbeta library. TCRdb fed the PCR reads into MiXCR, producing one record per CDR3 protein. Altogether approximately 210,000 distinct CDR3 sequences are present, over 15% being singletons, with the ten largest covering 40% to 50%. Findings and limits, study-wide: Some patients' high day-60 TCRbeta diversity was attributed to recipient cells surviving conditioning. T-cell numbers and diversity one year post-transplant derived largely from freshly generated T cells. Expanded clones from the graft, numbering several hundred, reportedly supplied alpha-beta T cells about two months after transplant.

The chain couples TRBV27 to TRBJ2-5; the D gene is possibly TRBD2 (6 bases). This specimen consisted of PBMCs, mostly from graft donor cells, obtained 360 days after TCRalphabeta/CD19-depleted stem cell transplant. This TCR was recovered from a male patient aged 2 to 9 who had a stem cell transplant for acute lymphoblastic leukemia, so the T cells may come from the graft donor. CDR3 amino acids: CASSAGNQETQYF. CDR3 DNA: TGTGCCAGCAGTGCGGGGAACCAAGAGACCCAGTACTTC.